Listed here are 32 T cell receptor beta chains from one sample, sequenced in a study of T cells in Graves' hyperthyroidism and ophthalmopathy. Using RNA transcripts as the source, TCR beta CDR3 regions were amplified. When the TCR CDR3 underwent first-round RT-PCR, the HTBI primer set was used. From the multiplex PCR reads, TCRdb called clonotypes with MiXCR, one entry per CDR3 protein. The sample yields roughly 500,000 distinct CDR3 sequences, 35% to 55% seen once. The sample consisted of peripheral blood or thyroid tissue (not recorded which). The origin of the receptors is an adult woman with Graves' disease, either hyperthyroidism or ophthalmopathy (not recorded which).

The chain combines TRBV10-3 with TRBJ1-5, with unresolved D. This CDR3 comprises 14 residues. Germline V gives CDR1 ENHRY, CDR2 SYGVKD. Trimming removed 9 bases at V and 4 bases at J, with 16 bases between. The chain's CDR3 is CAIAPLLGNQPQHF. The CDR3 DNA is TGTGCCATTGCCCCGTTACTAGGGAATCAGCCCCAGCATTTT.

The table lists this clonotype with many counts. V and J are TRBV7-9 and TRBJ2-7, with TRBD2 identical over 9 bases. The CDR3 sequence is 15 residues long. Germline values: CDR1 SEHNR, CDR2 FQNEAQ (reference sequence). V lost 5 bases and J lost 1; bases outside the gene matches: 6. CDR3 in amino acids: CASSGRGGLSYEQYF. The CDR3 region has the DNA TGTGCCAGCAGCGGGCGGGGGGGGCTGTCCTACGAGCAGTACTTC. The variable domain in full, completed from reference TRBV7-9 and TRBJ2-7, reads DTGVSQNPRHKITKRGQNVTFRCDPISEHNRLYWYRQTLGQGPEFLTYFQNEAQLEKSRLLSDRFSAERPKGSFSTLEIQRTEQGDSAMYLCASSGRGGLSYEQYFGPGTRLTVT.

At least ten counts were recorded for this clonotype. J is TRBJ1-3 and V is TRBV11-2; D is ambiguous. Looked up from germline, CDR1 is SGHAT and CDR2 is FQNNGV. V was pared by 5 bases and J by 2 bases, with 16 bases between. This CDR3 is 16 amino acids long. The CDR3 nucleotides read TGTGCCAGCAGCCGAGAGGGCTCTTGGACTGGAAACACCATATATTTT. Translating gives CASSREGSWTGNTIYF.

This chain connects TRBV10-3 to TRBJ1-4; possibly TRBD1 for D (5 bases). V shed 4 bases and J shed 15 bases, with 24 bases lying between them. Germline V lookup: CDR1 ENHRY, CDR2 SYGVKD. This CDR3 is built from 15 residues. The CDR3 loop is CAISGGQEDLNKVFF. The DNA of the CDR3 is TGTGCCATCAGTGGGGGCCAGGAGGACCTGAACAAGGTGTTTTTT.

There are many counts of this clonotype. The chain has TRBV20-1 and TRBJ1-2, with a tentative D call TRBD1 (5 bases). V lost 3 bases, J lost 8 bases, and 19 bases lay in between. The CDR3 totals 14 residues. Germline V gene lookup returns CDR1 DFQATT and CDR2 SNEGSKA (reference sequence). CDR3: CSASQVENYRGYTF. CDR3 DNA: TGCAGTGCTAGCCAAGTCGAGAACTACAGGGGCTACACCTTC.

The chain couples TRBV29-1 to TRBJ2-7, with 8 nucleotides matching TRBD2. Germline V gives CDR1 SQVTM, CDR2 ANQGSEA. This CDR3 comprises 12 residues. V was pared by 6 bases and J by 3 bases, with 4 bases of the junction left unmatched. CDR3: CSVREGGYEQYF. In DNA, the CDR3 is TGCAGCGTCCGGGAGGGCGGCTACGAGCAGTACTTC.

This clonotype showed up just a few times. The rearrangement links TRBV15 to TRBJ1-5; 7 bases are a match to TRBD1. Germline loops: CDR1 LNHNV, CDR2 YYDKDF (reference sequence). The CDR3 length is 14 residues. V shed 3 bases, J shed 11 bases, and the junction held 10 bases outside the gene matches. The DNA for the CDR3 is TGTGCCACCAGCAGCGTAGACAGGGTTGAGACCCAGCATTTT. This sequence encodes CATSSVDRVETQHF. Drawing the rest from reference TRBV15 and TRBJ1-5, the complete variable domain is DAMVIQNPRYQVTQFGKPVTLSCSQTLNHNVMYWYQQKSSQAPKLLFHYYDKDFNNEADTPDNFQSRRPNTSFCFLDIRSPGLGDTAMYLCATSSVDRVETQHFGDGTRLSIL.

This clonotype appeared a few times. The chain joins TRBV7-6 to TRBJ2-7; the match to TRBD1 covers 8 bases. Germline CDR1 SGHVS, CDR2 FNYEAQ. The CDR3 totals 13 residues. Losses at the gene ends were 5 bases for V and 7 bases for J; bases not matched to a gene: 7. The CDR3 spells CASSPRTGWEQYF. CDR3 DNA sequence: TGTGCCAGCAGCCCTCGGACAGGGTGGGAGCAGTACTTC.

This clonotype was counted ten times or more. The CDR3 here is CASSPKGLLNTEAFF. CDR3 nucleotide sequence: TGTGCCAGCAGCCCTAAGGGGCTCCTGAACACTGAAGCTTTCTTT. The J gene is TRBJ1-1, the V gene TRBV7-9, with a possible D match to TRBD1 (5 bases). The germline V gene encodes CDR1 SEHNR and CDR2 FQNEAQ (reference sequence). CDR3 length equals 15 residues. V lost 5 bases and J 0 bases, leaving 13 bases between the germline ends.

The sample holds a few counts of this clonotype. The chain uses TRBV6-5 and TRBJ1-3; TRBD1 aligns across 9 bases. CDR1 is MNHEY, CDR2 SVGAGI, per germline. With 4 bases clipped from V and 2 bases from J, the junction kept 18 bases outside the gene matches. The CDR3 runs 20 residues. The CDR3 is CASSLSGQGKRSGAGNTIYF. In DNA form, the CDR3 reads TGTGCCAGCAGTTTATCTGGACAGGGGAAACGGTCCGGGGCTGGAAACACCATATATTTT.

The chain employs TRBV20-1 and TRBJ2-2; tentative D call: TRBD2 (6 bases). With 2 bases removed from V and 6 bases from J, the gap between germline ends came to 19 bases. The CDR3 sequence is 16 residues long. Per germline, CDR1 DFQATT and CDR2 SNEGSKA (reference sequence). In DNA, the CDR3 is TGCAGTGCTAGACCCACCCTCCGGGGGTCGGCCGGGGAGCTGTTTTTT. Protein product: CSARPTLRGSAGELFF.

This chain links TRBV20-1 with TRBJ2-5, with no clear D. The ends were cut back, 3 bases at V and 2 bases at J, with 10 bases in the middle. The CDR3 is 13 residues long. Germline V CDR1 and CDR2: DFQATT, SNEGSKA (reference sequence). CDR3 loop: CSASPGRQETQYF. CDR3 sequence (DNA): TGCAGTGCTAGCCCAGGAAGACAAGAGACCCAGTACTTC.

This clonotype was seen many times. The genes are TRBV29-1 and TRBJ2-7; 9 bases are shared with TRBD1. This CDR3 comprises 15 residues. CDR1 and CDR2 from the germline V gene are SQVTM and ANQGSEA. V gave up 6 bases and J gave up 6 bases; unmatched junction bases: 15. The CDR3 sequence: CSVGPHRGLRGEQYF. The CDR3 DNA reads TGCAGCGTAGGCCCTCACAGGGGGCTACGGGGCGAGCAGTACTTC.

In its sample, this clonotype was seen a few times. J is TRBJ1-1 and V is TRBV27; 8 bases are a match to TRBD1. Germline V gene lookup returns CDR1 MNHEY and CDR2 SMNVEV (reference sequence). The CDR3 covers 14 residues. After removal of 7 bases from V and 4 bases from J, the junction contained 8 bases not matched to a gene. The CDR3 spells CASIVDRDSTEAFF. For the CDR3, the DNA is TGTGCCAGCATTGTGGACAGGGACAGCACTGAAGCTTTCTTT.

The chain is built from TRBV14 and TRBJ1-6; 7 bases match TRBD1. CDR1 is SGHDN, CDR2 FVKESK, per germline. The CDR3 covers 16 residues. V dropped 5 bases and J dropped 4; count of bases not matched to a gene: 8. CDR3 in amino acids: CASSAAGQPYNSPLHF. The CDR3 DNA sequence: TGTGCCAGCAGCGCCGCGGGACAGCCTTATAATTCACCCCTCCACTTT.

Points on this clonotype: A read error may explain this, as a much larger clone is one base away. CDR3: CASSYLMKGMLYGYTF. Here the CDR3 DNA reads TGTGCCAGCAGTTACTTGATGAAGGGGATGCTCTATGGCTACACCTTC. This chain joins TRBV6-1 and TRBJ1-2; D may be TRBD1 (5 bases). The V gene lost 5 bases and the J gene lost 4 bases, with 20 bases spanning the gap. This CDR3 is 16 amino acids long. From germline, CDR1 is MNHNS and CDR2 SASEGT.

This clonotype has a count of ten or more. V usage is TRBV6-2 or TRBV6-3 and J usage is TRBJ1-3; D gene unclear. The germline V gene encodes CDR1 MNHEY and CDR2 SVGEGT. The CDR3 sequence is 15 residues long. V lost 6 bases, J lost 0 bases, and 12 bases lay in between. CDR3 sequence reads: CASRLSGSSGNTIYF. The CDR3 nucleotides are TGTGCCAGCAGACTTTCTGGAAGCTCTGGAAACACCATATATTTT.

V gene TRBV6-6 combines with J gene TRBJ1-1; tentative D call: TRBD1 (6 bases). This CDR3 is built from 14 residues. V lost 7 bases and J lost 1, with 13 bases in between. Germline loops: CDR1 MNHNY, CDR2 SVGAGI (reference sequence). The DNA for the CDR3 is TGTGCCAGCAAGGACGGGGGCTCGAACACTGAAGCTTTCTTT. Protein sequence: CASKDGGSNTEAFF.

V and J are TRBV19 and TRBJ2-7; 11 bases align to TRBD1. The junction had 8 bases not matched to a gene; V was cut back by 5 bases and J by 8 bases. Germline assignment: CDR1 LNHDA and CDR2 SQIVND (reference sequence). The CDR3 is 14 amino acids. CDR3 region: CASSSRTGGNQQYF. The CDR3 DNA reads as TGTGCCAGTAGTTCCCGGACAGGGGGCAATCAGCAGTACTTC. The entire variable domain, with the rest obtained from reference TRBV19 and TRBJ2-7, is as follows: DGGITQSPKYLFRKEGQNVTLSCEQNLNHDAMYWYRQDPGQGLRLIYYSQIVNDFQKGDIAEGYSVSREKKESFPLTVTSAQKNPTAFYLCASSSRTGGNQQYFGPGTRLTVT.

This clonotype has at least ten counts. The CDR3 spells CASSRDPTGELFF. The CDR3 DNA sequence: TGTGCCAGCAGCAGGGATCCGACCGGGGAGCTGTTTTTT. V is TRBV7-3 and J is TRBJ2-2; no clear D. The CDR3 sequence is 13 residues long. Germline values: CDR1 SGHTA, CDR2 FQGTGA. V shed 5 bases and J shed 5 bases, with 9 bases lying between them.

The rearrangement links TRBV7-9 to TRBJ1-2; D uncertain. The length of the CDR3 is 14 residues. In germline, CDR1 is SEHNR, CDR2 FQNEAQ (reference sequence). Trimming took 1 base from V and 6 from J, leaving 12 bases between them. CDR3 in amino acids: CASSLDLGWDGYTF. Here the CDR3 DNA reads TGTGCCAGCAGCTTAGATCTGGGTTGGGATGGCTACACCTTC.

The CDR3 spells CASSWDRFYGYTF. CDR3 nucleotide sequence: TGTGCCAGCAGTTGGGACAGATTCTATGGCTACACCTTC. The rearrangement joins TRBV6-5 to TRBJ1-2; 7 bases are a match to TRBD1. V trimming: 4 bases; J trimming: 4 bases; junction bases outside the gene matches: 3. Looked up from germline, CDR1 is MNHEY and CDR2 is SVGAGI. The CDR3 runs to 13 residues.

The chain recombines TRBV29-1 with TRBJ2-5; D gene ambiguous. CDR1 is SQVTM and CDR2 is ANQGSEA in the germline V gene. CDR3 size: 13 residues. Trimming cost V 5 bases and J 5 bases, with 15 bases left between them. CDR3 DNA: TGCAGCGTTACGCAGACAAGCATGGAGACCCAGTACTTC. This codes for CSVTQTSMETQYF. Combining the CDR3 with reference TRBV29-1 and TRBJ2-5 gives the whole variable domain SAVISQKPSRDICQRGTSLTIQCQVDSQVTMMFWYRQQPGQSLTLIATANQGSEATYESGFVIDKFPISRPNLTFSTLTVSNMSPEDSSIYLCSVTQTSMETQYFGPGTRLLVL.

For this clonotype: This clone may be a read error of a much larger clone one base away. V usage is TRBV7-9 and J usage is TRBJ2-7; possibly TRBD1 for D (5 bases). V was clipped by 5 bases and J by 6 bases, with 23 bases between them. CDR1 and CDR2 (germline): SEHNR, FQNEAQ (reference sequence). The CDR3 has 16 amino acids. CDR3 bases: TGTGCCAGCAGCAGAGGACCGAGGACAACCACCTGCGAGCAGTACTTC. This translates into CASSRGPRTTTCEQYF.

As concerns this clonotype: Just one base apart from a much larger clone, this may be a read error. J is TRBJ1-5 and V is TRBV5-6, with a possible D match to TRBD1 (5 bases). There are 16 residues in the CDR3. Looked up from germline, CDR1 is SGHDT and CDR2 is YYEEEE. CDR3 protein: CAGSHSARGVNQPQHF. CDR3 nucleotides: TGTGCCGGCAGCCATTCGGCGAGGGGAGTCAATCAGCCCCAGCATTTT.

Notes on this clonotype: At one end, the junction sequence differs from germline, possibly due to a read error. The CDR3 region has the DNA TGCGCCAGCAGCCAGGCGGGACCCTCCTACGAGCAGTACTTC. It codes for CASSQAGPSYEQYF. The rearrangement uses TRBV7-9 and TRBJ2-7; tentative D call: TRBD2 (6 bases). The CDR3 totals 14 residues. Germline V gene sequence: CDR1 SEHNR, CDR2 FQNEAQ (reference sequence).

The rearrangement links TRBV19 to TRBJ1-5, with 7 bases matching TRBD1. Germline V CDR1 and CDR2: LNHDA, SQIVND (reference sequence). The length of the CDR3 is 14 residues. V lost 5 bases and J lost 6; bases outside the gene matches: 7. The CDR3 DNA is TGTGCCAGTAGTGCAACAGGGGACGGTCAGCCCCAGCATTTT. Residues: CASSATGDGQPQHF. Looking up the rest from reference TRBV19 and TRBJ1-5 gives the full variable domain: DGGITQSPKYLFRKEGQNVTLSCEQNLNHDAMYWYRQDPGQGLRLIYYSQIVNDFQKGDIAEGYSVSREKKESFPLTVTSAQKNPTAFYLCASSATGDGQPQHFGDGTRLSIL.

This clonotype has ten or more counts. The V gene is TRBV5-6, the J gene TRBJ1-5; D is possibly TRBD1 (6 bases). CDR1 SGHDT and CDR2 YYEEEE come from the germline V gene. Deletions cut 1 base from V and 5 bases from J, with 19 bases between. CDR3 size: 17 residues. CDR3 DNA sequence: TGTGCCAGCAGCTTGCTACAAGACTGGGAGGGGGATCAGCCCCAGCATTTT. Translating gives CASSLLQDWEGDQPQHF.

V gene TRBV7-9 combines with J gene TRBJ1-2; no definite D call. The CDR3 has 14 residues. Trimming removed 0 bases from V and 4 bases from J, with 9 bases in between. Per germline, CDR1 SEHNR and CDR2 FQNEAQ (reference sequence). CDR3 nucleotide sequence: TGTGCCAGCAGCTTAGCGCGGAGTCTCTATGGCTACACCTTC. Residues: CASSLARSLYGYTF.

This clonotype was seen at least ten times. V is TRBV10-2 and J is TRBJ1-5; no definite D call. V lost 7 bases, J lost 3 bases, and 13 bases lay in between. Germline V CDR1 and CDR2: WSHSY, SAAADI. The CDR3 covers 14 residues. The CDR3, as DNA: TGCGCCAGCACCCCGGCAGGATTCAATCAGCCCCAGCATTTT. The encoded protein is CASTPAGFNQPQHF.

This clonotype has a handful of counts. The genes are TRBV29-1 and TRBJ2-7; TRBD2 agrees at 14 bases. The CDR3 contains 13 residues. V was clipped by 6 bases and J by 6 bases; unmatched bases: 4. Germline CDR1 is SQVTM and CDR2 is ANQGSEA. Here the CDR3 reads CSVTGLAGGEQYF. The CDR3 nucleotides read TGCAGCGTGACAGGACTAGCGGGAGGCGAGCAGTACTTC.

The chain is built from TRBV24-1 and TRBJ2-7; either TRBD1 or TRBD2 may supply D (5 bases each). The CDR3 is 14 residues long. V lost 7 bases and J 3 bases, leaving 15 bases between the germline ends. The germline V gene encodes CDR1 KGHDR and CDR2 SFDVKD. The CDR3 DNA reads TGTGCCACCAGCACTCGGGACGACCTCTACGAGCAGTACTTC. Translation: CATSTRDDLYEQYF.